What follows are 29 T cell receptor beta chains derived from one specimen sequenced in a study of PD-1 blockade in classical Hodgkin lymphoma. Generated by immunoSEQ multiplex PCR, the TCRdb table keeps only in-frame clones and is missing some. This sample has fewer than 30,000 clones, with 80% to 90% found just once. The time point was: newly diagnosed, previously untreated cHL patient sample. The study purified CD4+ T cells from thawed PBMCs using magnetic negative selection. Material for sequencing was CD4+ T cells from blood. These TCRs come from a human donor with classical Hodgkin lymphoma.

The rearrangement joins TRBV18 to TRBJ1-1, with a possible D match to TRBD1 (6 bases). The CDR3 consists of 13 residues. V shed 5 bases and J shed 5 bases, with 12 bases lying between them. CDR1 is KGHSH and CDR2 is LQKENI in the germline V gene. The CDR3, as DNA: TGTGCCAGCTCAGGGGGCGGAGGGACTGAAGCTTTCTTT. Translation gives CASSGGGGTEAFF.

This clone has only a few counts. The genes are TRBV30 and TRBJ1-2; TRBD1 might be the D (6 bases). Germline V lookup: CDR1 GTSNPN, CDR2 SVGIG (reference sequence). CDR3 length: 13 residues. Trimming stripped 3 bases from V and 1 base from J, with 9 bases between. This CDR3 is CAWSRTVNYGYTF. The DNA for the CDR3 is TGTGCCTGGAGCCGGACAGTTAACTATGGCTACACCTTC.

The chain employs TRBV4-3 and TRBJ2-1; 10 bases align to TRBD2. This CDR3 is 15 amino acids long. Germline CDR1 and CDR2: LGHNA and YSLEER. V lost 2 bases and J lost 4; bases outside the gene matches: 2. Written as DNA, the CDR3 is TGCGCCAGCAGCCAACTAGCGGGAGTGTACAATGAGCAGTTCTTC. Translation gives CASSQLAGVYNEQFF.

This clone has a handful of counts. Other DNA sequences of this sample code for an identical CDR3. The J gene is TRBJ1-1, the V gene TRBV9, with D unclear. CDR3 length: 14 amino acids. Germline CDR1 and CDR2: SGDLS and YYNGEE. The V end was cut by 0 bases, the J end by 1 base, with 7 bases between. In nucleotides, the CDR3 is TGTGCCAGCAGCGTAGTAGAAGGGAACACTGAAGCTTTCTTT. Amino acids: CASSVVEGNTEAFF. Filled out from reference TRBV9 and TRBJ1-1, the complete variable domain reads DSGVTQTPKHLITATGQRVTLRCSPRSGDLSVYWYQQSLDQGLQFLIQYYNGEERAKGNILERFSAQQFPDLHSELNLSSLELGDSALYFCASSVVEGNTEAFFGQGTRLTVV.

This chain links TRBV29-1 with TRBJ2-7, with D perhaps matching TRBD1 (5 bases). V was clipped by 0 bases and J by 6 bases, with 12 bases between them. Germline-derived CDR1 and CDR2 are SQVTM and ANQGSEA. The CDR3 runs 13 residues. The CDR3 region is CSVEDLGRGEQYF. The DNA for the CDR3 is TGCAGCGTTGAAGACTTGGGTAGGGGCGAGCAGTACTTC.

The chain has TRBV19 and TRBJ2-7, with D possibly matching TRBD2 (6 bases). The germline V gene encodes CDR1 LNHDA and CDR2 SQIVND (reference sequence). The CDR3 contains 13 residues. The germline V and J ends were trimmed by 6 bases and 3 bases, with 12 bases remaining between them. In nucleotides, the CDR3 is TGTGCCAGTAGCCAGATGGGGGGCTACGAGCAGTACTTC. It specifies CASSQMGGYEQYF.

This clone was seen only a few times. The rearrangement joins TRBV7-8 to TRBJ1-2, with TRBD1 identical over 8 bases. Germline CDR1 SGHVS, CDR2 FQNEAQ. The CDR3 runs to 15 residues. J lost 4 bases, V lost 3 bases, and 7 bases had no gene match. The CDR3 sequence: CASSFRRTGIYGYTF. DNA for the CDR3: TGTGCCAGCAGCTTCAGAAGGACAGGGATCTATGGCTACACCTTC.

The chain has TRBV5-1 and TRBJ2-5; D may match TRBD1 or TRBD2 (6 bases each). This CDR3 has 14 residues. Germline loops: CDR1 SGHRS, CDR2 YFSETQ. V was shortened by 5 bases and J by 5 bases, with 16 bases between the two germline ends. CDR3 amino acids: CASRRVGGLETQYF. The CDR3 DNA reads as TGCGCCAGCAGGAGGGTTGGGGGGCTGGAGACCCAGTACTTC.

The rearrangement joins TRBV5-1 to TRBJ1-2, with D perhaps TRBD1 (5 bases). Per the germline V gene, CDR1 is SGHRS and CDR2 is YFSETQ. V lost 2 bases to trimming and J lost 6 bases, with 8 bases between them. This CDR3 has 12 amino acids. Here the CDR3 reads CASSFSGDGYTF. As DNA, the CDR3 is TGCGCCAGCAGCTTTTCGGGGGATGGCTACACCTTC.

CDR3 sequence reads: CASSPSSAYRYEQYF. The DNA for the CDR3 is TGTGCCAGCAGTCCATCTTCCGCTTACCGCTACGAGCAGTACTTC. The genes are TRBV6-6 and TRBJ2-7, with D unresolved. Germline CDR1 MNHNY, CDR2 SVGAGI (reference sequence). The CDR3 extends over 15 amino acids. Trimming pared 5 bases from V and 3 bases from J, leaving 17 bases between.

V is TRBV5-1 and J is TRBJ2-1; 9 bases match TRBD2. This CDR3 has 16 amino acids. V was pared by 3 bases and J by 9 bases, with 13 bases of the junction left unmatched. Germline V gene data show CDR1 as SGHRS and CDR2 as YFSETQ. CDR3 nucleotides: TGCGCCAGCAGCTCCCCTGGTTTAGCGGGAGAAGGTGAGCAGTTCTTC. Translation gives CASSSPGLAGEGEQFF.

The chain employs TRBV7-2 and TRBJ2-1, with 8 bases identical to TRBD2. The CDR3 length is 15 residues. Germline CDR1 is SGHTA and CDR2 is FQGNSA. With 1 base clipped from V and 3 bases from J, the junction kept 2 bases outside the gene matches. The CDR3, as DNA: TGTGCCAGCAGCTTAGGAGCGGGGGACTACAATGAGCAGTTCTTC. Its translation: CASSLGAGDYNEQFF.

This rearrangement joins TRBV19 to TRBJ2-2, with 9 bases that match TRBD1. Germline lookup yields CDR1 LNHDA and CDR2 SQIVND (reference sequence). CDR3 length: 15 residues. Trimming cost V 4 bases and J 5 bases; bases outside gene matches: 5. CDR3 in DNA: TGTGCCAGTAGTAAACGGACAGGGGAAACCGGGGAGCTGTTTTTT. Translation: CASSKRTGETGELFF.

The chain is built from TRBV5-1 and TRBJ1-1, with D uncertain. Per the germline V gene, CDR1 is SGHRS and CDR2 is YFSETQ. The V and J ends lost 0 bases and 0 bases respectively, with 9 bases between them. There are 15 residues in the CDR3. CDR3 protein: CASSLVSPLNTEAFF. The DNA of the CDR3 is TGCGCCAGCAGCTTGGTCAGTCCGCTGAACACTGAAGCTTTCTTT.

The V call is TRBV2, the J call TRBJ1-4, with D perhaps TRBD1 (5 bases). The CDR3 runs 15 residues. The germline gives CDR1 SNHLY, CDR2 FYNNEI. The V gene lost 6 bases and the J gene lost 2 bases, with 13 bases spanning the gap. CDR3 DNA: TGTGCCAGCAGCACTATGGGGCTGACTAATGAAAAACTGTTTTTT. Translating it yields CASSTMGLTNEKLFF.

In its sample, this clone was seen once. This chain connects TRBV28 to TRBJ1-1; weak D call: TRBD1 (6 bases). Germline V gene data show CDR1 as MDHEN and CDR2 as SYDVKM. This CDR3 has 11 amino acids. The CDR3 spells CALRGTTEAFF. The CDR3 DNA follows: TGTGCTCTGAGGGGGACGACTGAAGCTTTCTTT. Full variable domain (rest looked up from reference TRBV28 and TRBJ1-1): DVKVTQSSRYLVKRTGEKVFLECVQDMDHENMFWYRQDPGLGLRLIYFSYDVKMKEKGDIPEGYSVSREKKERFSLILESASTNQTSMYLCALRGTTEAFFGQGTRLTVV.

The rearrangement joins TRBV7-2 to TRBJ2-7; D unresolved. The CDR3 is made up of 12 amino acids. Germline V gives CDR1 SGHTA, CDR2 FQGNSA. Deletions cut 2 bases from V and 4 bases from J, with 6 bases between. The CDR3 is CASSLPLYEQYF. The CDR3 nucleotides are TGTGCCAGCAGCTTACCCCTTTACGAGCAGTACTTC.

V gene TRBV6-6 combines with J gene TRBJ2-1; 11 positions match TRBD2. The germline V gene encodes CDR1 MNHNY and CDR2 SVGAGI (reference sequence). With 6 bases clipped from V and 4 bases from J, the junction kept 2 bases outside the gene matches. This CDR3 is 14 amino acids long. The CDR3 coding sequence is TGTGCCAGCAGGCTAGCGGGAGGTTACAATGAGCAGTTCTTC. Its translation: CASRLAGGYNEQFF.

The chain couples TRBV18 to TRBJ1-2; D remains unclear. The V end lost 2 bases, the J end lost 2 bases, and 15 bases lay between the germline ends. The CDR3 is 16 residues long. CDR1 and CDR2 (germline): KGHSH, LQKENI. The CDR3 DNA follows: TGTGCCAGCTCACCAATCCACCTGACGGCGAACTATGGCTACACCTTC. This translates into CASSPIHLTANYGYTF.

The CDR3 region is CASSLDQGGPPRELFF. The CDR3 DNA reads as TGTGCCAGCAGCTTAGATCAAGGGGGGCCGCCGAGGGAGCTGTTTTTT. The chain is built from TRBV11-3 and TRBJ2-2; possibly TRBD1 or TRBD2 for D (6 bases each). Per germline, CDR1 SGHNT and CDR2 YENEEA. The V end lost 0 bases, the J end lost 9 bases, and 17 bases lay between the germline ends. This CDR3 has 16 amino acids.

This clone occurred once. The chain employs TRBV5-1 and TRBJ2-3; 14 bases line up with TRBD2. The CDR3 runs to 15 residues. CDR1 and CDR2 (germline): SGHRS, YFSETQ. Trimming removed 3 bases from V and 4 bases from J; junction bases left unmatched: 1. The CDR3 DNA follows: TGCGCCAGCAGCTGGGGACTAGCGGGAGCAGATACGCAGTATTTT. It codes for CASSWGLAGADTQYF.

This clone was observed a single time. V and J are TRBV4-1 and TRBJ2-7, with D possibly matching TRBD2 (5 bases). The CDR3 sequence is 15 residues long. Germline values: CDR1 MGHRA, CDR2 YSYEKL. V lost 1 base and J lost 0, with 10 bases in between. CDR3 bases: TGCGCCAGCAGCCAAGCGCCCAGCGGCTCCTACGAGCAGTACTTC. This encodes CASSQAPSGSYEQYF.

The CDR3 loop is CASSLGTDASTDTQYF. The CDR3, as DNA: TGCGCCAGCAGCCTTGGGACAGATGCTAGCACAGATACGCAGTATTTT. This chain connects TRBV5-1 to TRBJ2-3; 7 bases fit TRBD1. Germline CDR1 and CDR2: SGHRS and YFSETQ. V gave up 4 bases and J gave up 0 bases; unmatched junction bases: 8. The CDR3 length is 16 residues.

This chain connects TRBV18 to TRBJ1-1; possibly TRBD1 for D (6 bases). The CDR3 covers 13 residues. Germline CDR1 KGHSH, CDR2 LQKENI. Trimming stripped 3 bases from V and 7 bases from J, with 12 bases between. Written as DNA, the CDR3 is TGTGCCAGCTCACCGGACAGATCTCGTGAAGCTTTCTTT. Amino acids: CASSPDRSREAFF.

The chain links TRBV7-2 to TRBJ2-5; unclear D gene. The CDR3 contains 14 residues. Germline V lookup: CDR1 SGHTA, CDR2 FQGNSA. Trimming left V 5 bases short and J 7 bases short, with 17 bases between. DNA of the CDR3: TGTGCCAGCAGCCCGGGCTTGGAGATGGGGACCCAGTACTTC. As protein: CASSPGLEMGTQYF.

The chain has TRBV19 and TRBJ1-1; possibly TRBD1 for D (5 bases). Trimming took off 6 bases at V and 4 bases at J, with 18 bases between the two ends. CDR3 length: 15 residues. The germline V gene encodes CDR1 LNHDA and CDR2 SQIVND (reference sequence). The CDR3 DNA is TGTGCCAGTAGCTCAAACCCAGGGAGAGGCACTGAAGCTTTCTTT. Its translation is CASSSNPGRGTEAFF.

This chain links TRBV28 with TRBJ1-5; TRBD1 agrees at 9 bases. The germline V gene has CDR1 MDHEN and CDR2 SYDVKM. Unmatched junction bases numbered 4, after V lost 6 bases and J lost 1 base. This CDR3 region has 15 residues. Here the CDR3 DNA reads TGTGCCAGCAGGGACAGGGGAATGAGCAATCAGCCCCAGCATTTT. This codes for CASRDRGMSNQPQHF. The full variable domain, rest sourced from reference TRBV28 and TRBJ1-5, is DVKVTQSSRYLVKRTGEKVFLECVQDMDHENMFWYRQDPGLGLRLIYFSYDVKMKEKGDIPEGYSVSREKKERFSLILESASTNQTSMYLCASRDRGMSNQPQHFGDGTRLSIL.

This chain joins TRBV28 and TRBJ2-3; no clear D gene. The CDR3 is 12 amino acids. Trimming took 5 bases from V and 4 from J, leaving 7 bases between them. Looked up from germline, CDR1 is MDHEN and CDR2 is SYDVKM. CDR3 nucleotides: TGTGCCAGCAGTCCCTCCCCAGATACGCAGTATTTT. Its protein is CASSPSPDTQYF.

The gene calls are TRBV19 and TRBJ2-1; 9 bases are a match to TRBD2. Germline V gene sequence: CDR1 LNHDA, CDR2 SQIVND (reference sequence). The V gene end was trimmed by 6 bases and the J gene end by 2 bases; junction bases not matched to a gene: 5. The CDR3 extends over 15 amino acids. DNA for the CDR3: TGTGCCAGTAGGGAAGCGGGAGGCCCCTACAATGAGCAGTTCTTC. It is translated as CASREAGGPYNEQFF.